These T cell receptor beta chains were read from a single sample in a study of shared clonotypes between healthy human individuals. Profiled with immunoSEQ multiplex PCR; TCRdb holds only in-frame clones, not every one. The sample contains about 1.1 million clones, about four fifths of which appear only once. The sequenced sample was memory CD4+ T cells from PBMCs. The receptors were gathered from a man aged 18 to 30 in good health. Some clones in this sample may be carry-over from other donors' samples. CDR3s include the opening cysteine and the closing phenylalanine or tryptophan. The D gene is left open where the match is weak. Size is stated for part of the rows, as once, few or many counts, or as a class when the clone is expanded.

clone_size | cdr3_length | d_call | j_call | v_call | cdr3_aa | cdr3_nt
once | 16 | - | TRBJ2-1 | TRBV15 | CATSSTGRGKVNEQFF | TGTGCCACCAGCAGTACGGGCAGGGGCAAGGTAAATGAGCAGTTCTTC
- | 13 | - | TRBJ1-2 | TRBV7-9 | CASSLAQIYGYTF | TGTGCCAGCAGCTTAGCACAGATCTATGGCTACACCTTC
- | 14 | TRBD2 | TRBJ2-7 | TRBV5-1 | CASSTGGGSYEQYF | TGCGCCAGCAGCACGGGCGGGGGGAGCTACGAGCAGTACTTC
- | 14 | - | TRBJ1-1 | TRBV27 | CASSLVPRITEAFF | TGTGCCAGCAGTTTGGTCCCGCGGATTACTGAAGCTTTCTTT
- | 16 | - | TRBJ2-3 | TRBV7-9 | CASSLAPDSYTDTQYF | TGTGCCAGCAGCTTAGCTCCGGACAGCTACACAGATACGCAGTATTTT
- | 16 | TRBD2 | TRBJ2-3 | TRBV5-1 | CASSLPSGTATDTQYF | TGCGCCAGCAGCTTGCCTAGCGGGACCGCCACAGATACGCAGTATTTT
few | 16 | TRBD1 | TRBJ2-3 | TRBV7-9 | CASSLTGGRSTDTQYF | TGTGCCAGCAGCCTTACAGGGGGCCGGAGCACAGATACGCAGTATTTT
- | 14 | TRBD1 | TRBJ2-3 | TRBV28 | CASSSGQGTDTQYF | TGTGCCAGCAGTTCGGGACAGGGCACAGATACGCAGTATTTT
few | 14 | - | TRBJ1-4 | TRBV18 | CASSSGTGNEKLFF | TGTGCCAGCTCAAGTGGGACGGGAAATGAAAAACTGTTTTTT
once | 13 | - | TRBJ2-5 | TRBV18 | CASSPGRVETQYF | TGTGCCAGCTCACCGGGCAGGGTAGAGACCCAGTACTTC
once | 15 | TRBD2 | TRBJ2-7 | TRBV6-5 | CASKTSGSPAYEQYF | TGTGCCAGCAAAACTAGCGGTAGTCCCGCATACGAGCAGTACTTC
- | 16 | TRBD1 | TRBJ2-7 | TRBV11-3 | CASSLEGDRGFYEQYF | TGTGCCAGCAGCTTAGAGGGCGACAGGGGGTTTTACGAGCAGTACTTC
- | 13 | TRBD1 | TRBJ1-2 | TRBV2 | CATRTGTNYGYTF | TGTGCCACCCGGACAGGGACTAACTATGGCTACACCTTC
- | 13 | - | TRBJ1-1 | TRBV6-6 | CASRTDASTEAFF | TGTGCCAGCAGAACCGACGCGAGCACTGAAGCTTTCTTT
- | 16 | - | TRBJ2-3 | TRBV25-1 | CASSEYGRVGTDTQYF | TGTGCCAGCAGTGAATATGGCAGGGTAGGCACAGATACGCAGTATTTT
- | 13 | - | TRBJ2-7 | TRBV7-2 | CASRWAPSYEQYF | TGTGCCAGCAGATGGGCGCCTTCCTACGAGCAGTACTTC
- | 16 | TRBD2 | TRBJ2-3 | TRBV5-4 | CASSRGLAGVTDTQYF | TGTGCCAGCAGCCGTGGACTAGCGGGAGTAACAGATACGCAGTATTTT
few | 18 | TRBD2 | TRBJ2-2 | TRBV5-1 | CASSLAISGSRNTGELFF | TGCGCCAGCAGCTTGGCCATTAGCGGGAGTCGGAACACCGGGGAGCTGTTTTTT
- | 16 | TRBD2 | TRBJ2-5 | TRBV2 | CASSEGSGSSRETQYF | TGTGCCAGCAGTGAAGGTAGCGGGAGTAGCCGAGAGACCCAGTACTTC
- | 14 | - | TRBJ2-3 | TRBV7-2 | CASSLDRSTHTQYF | TGTGCTAGCAGCTTAGACAGGTCAACCCATACGCAGTATTTT
- | 12 | - | TRBJ2-3 | TRBV5-1 | CASSFSGDTQYF | TGCGCCAGCAGCTTTTCTGGTGATACGCAGTATTTT
- | 13 | - | TRBJ2-7 | TRBV6-4 | CASSRDGSYEQYF | TGTGCCAGCAGTAGGGACGGTTCCTACGAGCAGTACTTC
- | 15 | TRBD1 | TRBJ1-2 | TRBV19 | CASSTSWTGEYGYTF | TGTGCCAGTAGTACCTCCTGGACAGGTGAATATGGCTACACCTTC
- | 14 | TRBD1 | TRBJ2-5 | TRBV15 | CATSRIDRVETQYF | TGTGCCACCAGCAGGATAGACAGGGTCGAGACCCAGTACTTC
- | 13 | - | TRBJ1-2 | TRBV4-3 | CASSQAREDGYTF | TGCGCCAGCAGCCAAGCCAGGGAGGATGGCTACACCTTC
- | 12 | - | TRBJ1-2 | TRBV28 | CAIESGDYGYTF | TGTGCCATTGAATCAGGGGATTATGGCTACACCTTC
few | 13 | - | TRBJ1-1 | TRBV7-7 | CASSPLLNTEAFF | TGTGCCAGCAGCCCACTATTGAACACTGAAGCTTTCTTT
- | 15 | TRBD2 | TRBJ2-1 | TRBV18 | CASSPNVGTINEQFF | TGTGCCAGCTCACCTAATGTGGGGACTATCAATGAGCAGTTCTTC
- | 13 | - | TRBJ1-5 | TRBV11-1 | CASSSDGNQPQHF | TGTGCCAGCAGCTCGGACGGAAATCAGCCCCAGCATTTT
- | 12 | - | TRBJ1-1 | TRBV5-6 | CASSQGLRRAFF | TGTGCCAGCAGCCAGGGGCTCCGGAGGGCTTTCTTT
- | 17 | TRBD2 | TRBJ2-7 | TRBV27 | CASSHGLAGALNYEQYF | TGTGCCAGCAGTCACGGACTAGCGGGAGCCCTTAACTACGAGCAGTACTTC
- | 15 | TRBD1 | TRBJ1-2 | TRBV30 | CAWSVLGQGADGYTF | TGTGCCTGGAGTGTCCTCGGACAGGGGGCGGATGGCTACACCTTC
few | 15 | - | TRBJ1-1 | TRBV18 | CASSPAIFGGTEAFF | TGTGCCAGCTCACCGGCTATTTTTGGGGGGACTGAAGCTTTCTTT
- | 11 | - | TRBJ2-3 | TRBV20-1 | CSVRSTDTQYF | TGCAGTGTTCGGAGCACAGATACGCAGTATTTT
many | 15 | TRBD1 | TRBJ2-7 | TRBV7-8 | CASSRTGGGSYEQYF | TGTGCCAGCAGCCGGACAGGGGGAGGCTCCTACGAGCAGTACTTC
- | 17 | TRBD1 | TRBJ2-5 | TRBV7-2 | CASTRTGTIGVQETQYF | TGTGCCAGCACCCGGACAGGGACCATTGGGGTGCAAGAGACCCAGTACTTC
- | 15 | TRBD2 | TRBJ2-6 | TRBV7-9 | CASSLAVGGTNVLTF | TGTGCCAGCAGCTTAGCCGTCGGGGGGACCAACGTCCTGACTTTC
- | 18 | TRBD2 | TRBJ2-2 | TRBV9 | CASSVEEAGGPGGGELFF | TGTGCCAGCAGCGTAGAGGAAGCGGGAGGGCCGGGAGGCGGGGAGCTGTTTTTT
- | 12 | - | TRBJ2-2 | TRBV7-2 | CASSPPLGELFF | TGTGCCAGCAGCCCCCCGTTGGGGGAGCTGTTTTTT
- | 14 | TRBD1 | TRBJ1-5 | TRBV9 | CASSVDTGAQPQHF | TGTGCCAGCAGCGTAGACACAGGGGCTCAGCCCCAGCATTTT
once | 14 | - | TRBJ2-3 | TRBV5-4 | CASSFGRGTDTQYF | TGCGCCAGCAGCTTCGGCAGGGGCACAGATACGCAGTATTTT
- | 13 | - | TRBJ1-2 | TRBV28 | CASSPGTNYGYTF | TGTGCCAGCAGTCCCGGGACTAACTATGGCTACACCTTC
- | 14 | - | TRBJ2-7 | TRBV5-1 | CASSLEGPGQAQYF | TGCGCCAGCAGCTTGGAGGGTCCGGGCCAGGCGCAGTACTTC
- | 16 | TRBD2 | TRBJ2-3 | TRBV10-1 | CASSPSRTSGTDTQYF | TGCGCCAGCAGCCCATCGAGGACTAGCGGCACAGATACGCAGTATTTT
- | 14 | TRBD1 | TRBJ2-7 | TRBV28 | CASSQYRGQYEQYF | TGTGCCAGCAGTCAGTACAGGGGCCAATACGAGCAGTACTTC
few | 13 | TRBD1 | TRBJ1-1 | TRBV29-1 | CSAYWTGGSEAFF | TGCAGCGCCTACTGGACAGGGGGCAGTGAAGCTTTCTTT
- | 13 | - | TRBJ1-5 | TRBV6-4 | CASSGGAGQPQHF | TGTGCCAGCAGTGGCGGAGCGGGTCAGCCCCAGCATTTT
few | 14 | - | TRBJ2-7 | TRBV2 | CASSDPQGSYEQYF | TGTGCCAGCAGTGACCCTCAGGGATCCTACGAGCAGTACTTC
- | 17 | - | TRBJ2-3 | TRBV4-3 | CASSQGGTVFSTDTQYF | TGCGCCAGCAGCCAAGGCGGGACAGTCTTCAGCACAGATACGCAGTATTTT
- | 13 | - | TRBJ2-2 | TRBV29-1 | CSVVEQTAGELFF | TGCAGCGTAGTCGAGCAGACAGCCGGGGAGCTGTTTTTT
once | 16 | - | TRBJ2-5 | TRBV21-1 | CASTTRVTSDEQTQYF | TGTGCCAGCACAACGAGGGTAACTAGCGATGAACAGACCCAGTACTTC
- | 16 | TRBD1 | TRBJ1-2 | TRBV19 | CASSIRRGQGNYGYTF | TGTGCCAGTAGTATCAGGAGGGGACAGGGGAACTATGGCTACACCTTC
few | 14 | - | TRBJ2-3 | TRBV6-1 | CASGSSYSTDTQYF | TGTGCCAGCGGGAGCAGCTATAGCACAGATACGCAGTATTTT
- | 15 | - | TRBJ2-7 | TRBV25-1 | CASPTKRQNSYEQYF | TGTGCCAGTCCTACTAAGAGGCAGAACTCCTACGAGCAGTACTTC
- | 14 | - | TRBJ1-2 | TRBV7-2 | CASSLANRPNGYTF | TGTGCCAGCAGCTTAGCGAACAGGCCTAACGGCTACACCTTC
- | 14 | - | TRBJ2-2 | TRBV11-3 | CASSFTGPTGELFF | TGTGCCAGCAGCTTCACAGGGCCCACCGGGGAGCTGTTTTTT
- | 13 | - | TRBJ1-3 | TRBV6-6 | CASSPRQANTIYF | TGTGCCAGCAGTCCAAGACAGGCGAACACCATATATTTT